This T cell receptor beta chain was observed in a study of shared clonotypes between healthy human individuals (dated by TCRdb to 2020 to 2021). With regard to the full study: The cohort included three men and a couple of women between 18 and 49 years of age. The study deeply sequenced blood TCR repertoires of about 5 healthy adults to estimate repertoire size and the extent of clonotype sharing between individuals. Libraries were prepared and TCR repertoires were sequenced by different laboratories using diverse techniques, in order to increase sequencing depth and limit assay-specific biases. Per donor, leukapheresis produced somewhere between about 0.8 and 9 billion PBMCs.

Trimmed from V: 5 bases; trimmed from J: 6 bases; junction bases lacking a gene match: 3. The germline V gene sets CDR1 to KGHSH and CDR2 to LQKENI. The cysteine opens and the phenylalanine closes a CDR3 of 14 amino acids. The entry retains the CDR3 DNA only, 42 bases that are in frame from base 1. What the authors observed across the whole study: The small number of donors limited the genetic and exposure-history diversity represented. Only blood was sampled, and tissue TCR repertoires likely differ from those in blood. Pairwise subsampling indicated that sequencing depth was expected to affect the degree of clonotype sharing among donors.

As regards this clone: Its antigen is still unknown. No qualities accompany the bases; no much larger clone lies one base away.

The donors were healthy, HIV-negative adults with no recently reported acute infections or vaccinations. Every donor was a Caucasian adult living in Nashville, Tennessee, USA. For unsorted samples, about 90 million PBMCs were counted and genomic DNA was extracted with the QIAamp DNA Blood Mini kit. Blood was obtained by leukapheresis, after which PBMCs were separated by Ficoll-Histopaque density gradient centrifugation and cryopreserved in liquid nitrogen vapor phase. Using the deep immunoSEQ assay, TCR CDR3 regions were amplified from genomic DNA by multiplex PCR. Extracted genomic DNA from each cell subset was distributed evenly across all wells of several immunoSEQ 96-well plates, and each plate was treated as a replicate. Each replicate PCR for unsorted PBMC received roughly 300 ng genomic DNA, equal to 30,000 to 35,000 T cell genomes. Unsorted PBMC genomic DNA was sequenced across ten immunoSEQ deep assay plates. Purified libraries were measured with a Qubit 3.0 fluorometer, size-checked on a Bioanalyzer 2100, and measured again with the KAPA Library Quantification kit. Every immunoSEQ 96-well plate was sequenced on a dedicated single-read 150-cycle Illumina NextSeq 550 flow cell. Per the source publication's procedure: Because the immunoSEQ output included only junctional sequences and no quality scores, the filtering could not be the same as the filtering used for full-length reads. To assign V/J genes and CDR3, sequences were annotated using PyIR, a Python wrapper for IgBLAST v1.9, with IMGT germline references. Reads with weak V/J assignments (E-value above 1e-6), missing CDR3, stop codons, out-of-frame junctions, or ambiguous translated residues were removed. V3J clonotypes were defined as sequences sharing the same inferred V gene, J gene, and CDR3 amino acid sequence. The percentage overlap between two repertoires was calculated by dividing the number of shared unique clonotypes by the size of the smaller repertoire. Three approaches were used to assess repertoire richness: RTK rarefaction, the Chao1 estimator, and Recon v2.1 estimates of unobserved clonotypes. TCRdb took over this immuneACCESS table, retaining in-frame rearrangements with V and J assigned. Such tables are incomplete; in checked studies, under half of the missing clones stem from an unresolved V gene, and the remainder is unexplained. The V and J calls and clone size were taken over from that table, and D and trimming were inferred from the DNA. This sample comprises about half a million clones, about 78% of them detected only once. Around 12% of the sample lies in the top ten.

The receptor comes from a woman between 35 and 50 years old in good health. Some clones in this sample may be carry-over from other donors' samples. The chain is encoded by TRBV18 joined to TRBJ2-2; TRBD1 aligns with 10 central bases. Sequencing was performed on PBMCs. The CDR3 reads as follows: CASSVDRGPGELFF. The sequenced DNA: TGTGCCAGCTCAGTCGACAGGGGGCCCGGGGAGCTGTTTTTT.